A selection of T cell receptor beta chains follows, all from one sample in a study of follicular helper T cells after annual influenza vaccination. The assay was immunoSEQ multiplex PCR, and TCRdb's table has in-frame clones only and misses some. This table holds some 10,000 clones, 81% found once. The sample here was CXCR5+ CD38- circulating T follicular helper cells from blood, taken on the day of influenza vaccination. The receptors derive from an adult who received the influenza vaccine. CDR3s include the opening cysteine and the closing phenylalanine or tryptophan. Fields, in order: D gene, J gene, V gene, clone size, CDR3 DNA, CDR3 protein. The D gene is left open where the match is weak. Size values are once, few and many counts, or a class for expanded clones, and some rows have none.

>NA|TRBJ2-3|TRBV6-6|NA
TGTGCCAGCACAGGCCGCGAACAGAGCACAGATACGCAGTATTTT
CASTGREQSTDTQYF
>NA|TRBJ2-7|TRBV20-1|NA
TGCAGTGCCAAATGGGGGAATGAGCAGTACTTC
CSAKWGNEQYF
>NA|TRBJ1-6|TRBV18|few
TGTGCCAGCTCACCTCCAGATTCACCCCTCCACTTT
CASSPPDSPLHF
>TRBD1|TRBJ2-5|TRBV15|NA
TGTGCCACCAGCAGGCAACAGGGGTCAGAGACCCAGTACTTC
CATSRQQGSETQYF
>TRBD2|TRBJ2-3|TRBV19|NA
TGTGCCAGTAGTATAGTGGGTACTAGCGGGGGACCCACAGATACGCAGTATTTT
CASSIVGTSGGPTDTQYF
>TRBD1|TRBJ2-2|TRBV15|NA
TGTGCCACCAGCAGAGCGAGGGGACAGGGGTCCGGGGAGCTGTTTTTT
CATSRARGQGSGELFF
>TRBD2|TRBJ2-1|TRBV28|NA
TGTGCCAGCAGCCCTTGGACTAGCGGGGGGGCTTATGAGCAGTTCTTC
CASSPWTSGGAYEQFF
>NA|TRBJ1-4|TRBV5-1|NA
TGCGCCAGCAGCTTGGGGGGACGTAATGAAAAACTGTTTTTT
CASSLGGRNEKLFF
>NA|TRBJ1-5|TRBV7-9|NA
TGTGCCAGCAGTACTGGCCAACAGCCCCAGCATTTT
CASSTGQQPQHF
>TRBD1|TRBJ2-7|TRBV28|few
TGTGCCAGCGGCGGACAGGGCTACGAGCAGTACTTC
CASGGQGYEQYF
>NA|TRBJ2-7|TRBV28|NA
TGTGCCAGCTCAACCTCCGGCGAGCAGTACTTC
CASSTSGEQYF
>NA|TRBJ2-3|TRBV7-3|NA
TGTGCCAGCAGCTTAAGAGCGAGCACAGATACGCAGTATTTT
CASSLRASTDTQYF
>NA|TRBJ1-6|TRBV2|few
TGTGCCAGCAGACAGAGCTCCTATAATTCACCCCTCCACTTT
CASRQSSYNSPLHF
>TRBD1|TRBJ1-2|TRBV4-3|once
TGCGCCAGCAGCCAGAACACAGGGGAGTATGGCTACACCTTC
CASSQNTGEYGYTF
>NA|TRBJ1-1|TRBV5-1|few
TGCGCCAGCAGCTTTGGCGGGAACACTGAAGCTTTCTTT
CASSFGGNTEAFF
>NA|TRBJ2-5|TRBV7-2|NA
TGTGCCAGCAGCCGAAGTAAAACAGAGACCCAGTACTTC
CASSRSKTETQYF
>NA|TRBJ2-2|TRBV5-1|NA
TGCGCCAGCAGCTTGGACAGGGCTAACACCGGGGAGCTGTTTTTT
CASSLDRANTGELFF
>TRBD1|TRBJ1-1|TRBV27|NA
TGTGCCAGCAGTGGGACACAGGGGTGGGGCACTGAAGCTTTCTTT
CASSGTQGWGTEAFF
>NA|TRBJ1-5|TRBV4-3|NA
TGCGCCAGCAGCCAAGACTTTACAGGGACCCGGCCCCAGCATTTT
CASSQDFTGTRPQHF
>TRBD2|TRBJ2-1|TRBV10-3|NA
TGTGCCATCAGGCCGGGACTAGCGGGGAATGAGCAGTTCTTC
CAIRPGLAGNEQFF
>NA|TRBJ1-4|TRBV6-5|NA
TGTGCCAGCAGTCCCGCCGGGGGCAGCAATGAAAAACTGTTTTTT
CASSPAGGSNEKLFF
>TRBD2|TRBJ2-7|TRBV11-2|NA
TGTGCCAGCAGCTTAGGTAGCGGGAGTAGTCACGAGCAGTACTTC
CASSLGSGSSHEQYF
>TRBD2|TRBJ2-3|TRBV5-8|NA
TGTGCCAGCAGCCCGGGACTAGCGGGAGATACGCAGTATTTT
CASSPGLAGDTQYF
>TRBD1|TRBJ2-2|TRBV19|few
TGTGCCAGTAGTACGGGACAGGGGAACACCGGGGAGCTGTTTTTT
CASSTGQGNTGELFF
>NA|TRBJ1-3|TRBV5-1|NA
TGCGCCAGCAGGGGGGACGCGGGAAACACCATATATTTT
CASRGDAGNTIYF